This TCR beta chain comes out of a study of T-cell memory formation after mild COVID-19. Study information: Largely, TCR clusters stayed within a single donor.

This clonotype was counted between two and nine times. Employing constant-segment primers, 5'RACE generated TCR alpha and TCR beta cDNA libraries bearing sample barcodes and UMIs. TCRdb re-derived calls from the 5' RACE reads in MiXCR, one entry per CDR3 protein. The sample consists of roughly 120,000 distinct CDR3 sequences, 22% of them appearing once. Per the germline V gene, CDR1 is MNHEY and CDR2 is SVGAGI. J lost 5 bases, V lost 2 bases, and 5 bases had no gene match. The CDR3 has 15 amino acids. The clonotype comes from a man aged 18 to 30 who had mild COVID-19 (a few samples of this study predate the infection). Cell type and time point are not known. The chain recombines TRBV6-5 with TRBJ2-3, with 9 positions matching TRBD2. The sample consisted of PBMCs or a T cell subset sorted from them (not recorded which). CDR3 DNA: TGTGCCAGCAGTTACGAGCTAGCGGGGTTAGATACGCAGTATTTT. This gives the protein CASSYELAGLDTQYF.